This T cell receptor beta chain was captured in a study of CXCR3-negative and CXCR3-positive naive CD8 T cells. Study-wide points: A higher hydrophobicity marked the TRB CDR3s of CXCR3-positive naive cells versus CXCR3-negative naive cells.

Comment on this clonotype: Antigen: not known.

Carrying UMI labels, the TRB cDNA libraries were prepared through 5' RACE. TCRdb re-called the 5' RACE reads, yielding one record per CDR3 amino acid sequence without DNA. The sample's table shows some 130,000 distinct CDR3 sequences. This clonotype was sampled from a human donor in good health. Some clones in this sample may be carry-over from other donors' samples. Sequenced: naive CXCR3+ CD8+ T cells from blood. Stated subset: CD45RO-CCR7+CD27+CD95- naive CD8+ T cells expressing CXCR3 (TNR3+).

The CDR3 sequence is CASSSGLDNEQFF. This chain links TRBV12-3 or TRBV12-4 with TRBJ2-1. The CDR3 spans 13 residues.